This T cell receptor beta chain was sequenced during a study of shared clonotypes between healthy human individuals. Trimming left V 7 bases short and J 5 bases short, with 17 bases between. Germline V gene lookup returns CDR1 MNHNS and CDR2 SASEGT. The CDR3 spans 14 residues. Within Nashville, Tennessee resided all donors, each a Caucasian adult. With respect to this clone: What it binds is unknown.

Deep-level settings were used for running the assay. Approximately 30,000 T cell genomes (about 320 ng DNA) went into each PBMC replicate. The data were produced by immunoSEQ multiplex PCR, yet TCRdb's version contains in-frame clones alone and is incomplete. The sample has about 470,000 clones, roughly 77% seen once. Study-wide findings and caveats: Having only a few donors restricted how much genetic and exposure-history diversity was captured.

The sequenced material came from PBMCs. V is TRBV6-1 and J is TRBJ1-2, with D possibly matching TRBD1 (6 bases). This receptor was identified in a woman in her thirties or forties in good health. Some clones in this sample may be carry-over from other donors' samples. The CDR3, as DNA: TGTGCCAGCACCCAGCAGGGGAGTTCGTATGGCTACACCTTC. Translation: CASTQQGSSYGYTF.